These T cell receptor beta chains were read from a single sample in a study of T-cell reconstitution after alpha-beta-depleted transplantation in children. TCRdb reprocessed the PCR reads with MiXCR, giving one entry per CDR3 protein. The sample yields roughly 670,000 distinct CDR3 sequences, around 13% seen once. Source: PBMCs, taken before TCRalphabeta/CD19-depleted stem cell transplant. Receptor source: a girl aged 2 to 10 with congenital amegakaryocytic thrombocytopenia, due to receive a stem cell transplant. Both conserved end residues are part of each CDR3. The order of the fields is J gene, clone size, V gene, D gene, CDR3 DNA, CDR3 protein. The D gene is left open where the match is weak. Only some rows state a clone size, as once, few, many or a class for expanded clones.

>TRBJ2-3|-|TRBV5-1|-
TGCGCCAGCAGCTTGAATGGTTGGCTAGCTAGCACAGATACGCAGTATTTT
CASSLNGWLASTDTQYF
>TRBJ2-5|-|TRBV11-2|-
TGTGCCAGCAGCTTTAGGGGCCCAGCGGGTTACCAAGAGACCCAGTACTTC
CASSFRGPAGYQETQYF
>TRBJ2-1|many|TRBV20-1|-
TGCAGTGCTCGAAGCCCGGGGTGGCCCCTCTACAATGAGCAGTTCTTC
CSARSPGWPLYNEQFF
>TRBJ2-1|many|TRBV5-1|-
TGCGCCAGCAGCCCGGGGACTGGACTATACAATGAGCAGTTCTTC
CASSPGTGLYNEQFF
>TRBJ1-5|few|TRBV20-1|-
TGCAGTGCTAGTGGGCAGGGCGCCCAGCATTTT
CSASGQGAQHF
>TRBJ2-5|-|TRBV12-3/TRBV12-4|TRBD1
TGTGCCAGCAGTACCGGGACAGGGCTGGAGACCCAGTACTTC
CASSTGTGLETQYF
>TRBJ1-5|many|TRBV7-6|-
TGTGCCAGCAGCTTAGGGAGTGGGGCAATGGAACAGCCCCAGCATTTT
CASSLGSGAMEQPQHF
>TRBJ2-1|few|TRBV29-1|TRBD2
TGCAGCGTCAGACCGGGACTAGCGGGCTACAGCTCCTACAATGAGCAGTTCTTC
CSVRPGLAGYSSYNEQFF
>TRBJ1-5|-|TRBV30|-
TGTGCCTGGAGTAGGGGCTATAGCAATCAGCCCCAGCATTTT
CAWSRGYSNQPQHF
>TRBJ2-1|many|TRBV29-1|-
TGCAGCGTTGATGGCGAGGGGAAGGAGAATGAGCAGTTCTTC
CSVDGEGKENEQFF
>TRBJ2-1|few|TRBV11-1|-
TGTGCCAGCAGCTTAGTAGTCCAGAATTACAATGAGCAGTTCTTC
CASSLVVQNYNEQFF
>TRBJ2-1|-|TRBV14|TRBD2
TGTGCCAGCAGCCAAGGGGGGACTAACAATGAGCAGTTCTTC
CASSQGGTNNEQFF
>TRBJ1-5|many|TRBV12-3/TRBV12-4|-
TGCGCCAGCAGCTTTGGGGGGGATCAGCCCCAGCATTTT
CASSFGGDQPQHF
>TRBJ1-5|few|TRBV20-1|-
TGCAGTGCCGCTGGAGTCAATCAGCCCCAGCATTTT
CSAAGVNQPQHF
>TRBJ2-7|many|TRBV20-1|-
TGCAGTGCTAGGGGGGTCTACGAGCAGTACTTC
CSARGVYEQYF
>TRBJ2-1|-|TRBV4-2|TRBD2
TGTGCCAGCAGCCCCGGGGTGTCTAGCGGTCACGACAATGAGCAGTTCTTC
CASSPGVSSGHDNEQFF
>TRBJ2-7|-|TRBV11-2|-
TGTGCCAGCAGCTTAGTCAACGGGGAGCAGTACTTC
CASSLVNGEQYF
>TRBJ2-3|few|TRBV5-1|TRBD2
TGCGCCAGCAGCCATAGCGGGGGGGGCCCAGATACGCAGTATTTT
CASSHSGGGPDTQYF
>TRBJ2-2|many|TRBV7-6|-
TGTGCCAGCAGCTTAGTTCCCCCCCCGTTGGGGACATTGAACACCGGGGAGCTGTTTTTT
CASSLVPPPLGTLNTGELFF
>TRBJ2-1|-|TRBV20-1|-
TGCAGTGACCCGTATTGGGCTATTCGGGACAATGAGCAGTTCTTC
CSDPYWAIRDNEQFF
>TRBJ2-5|few|TRBV15|-
TGTGCCACCAGCCCCCGGGATCAAGAGACCCAGTACTTC
CATSPRDQETQYF
>TRBJ2-1|many|TRBV5-1|-
TGCGCCAGCAGCTTGTATGGAGCCTCAGCCTACAATGAGCAGTTCTTC
CASSLYGASAYNEQFF
>TRBJ2-1|few|TRBV7-6|-
TGTGCCAGCAGCTTATTAGCATTGGGTGAGCAGTTCTTC
CASSLLALGEQFF
>TRBJ2-3|many|TRBV24-1|-
TGTGCCACCAGTGATCGCCGTGGCGTCGATACGCAGTATTTT
CATSDRRGVDTQYF
>TRBJ2-1|few|TRBV10-3|-
TGTGCCATCAGTGGGAGTGGGTACAATGAGCAGTTCTTC
CAISGSGYNEQFF
>TRBJ2-7|few|TRBV6-2/TRBV6-3|TRBD2
TGTGCCAGCAGTAAGGGACTAGCGATTCCGCCAAACTCCTACGAGCAGTACTTC
CASSKGLAIPPNSYEQYF
>TRBJ2-1|-|TRBV29-1|-
TGCAGCGTTGAAGACAGGGGGGACTACAATGAGCAGTTCTTC
CSVEDRGDYNEQFF
>TRBJ2-7|many|TRBV20-1|TRBD2
TGCGGCTGTAGGACTAGCTCCTACGAGCAGTACTTC
CGCRTSSYEQYF
>TRBJ1-3|many|TRBV25-1|-
TGTGCCAGTCCGGGACCACGATCTGGAAACACCATATATTTT
CASPGPRSGNTIYF
>TRBJ1-5|-|TRBV5-5|TRBD1
TGTGCCAGCAGCTTCTCAGGGGGAAGTAACCGTCAGCCCCAGCATTTT
CASSFSGGSNRQPQHF
>TRBJ1-5|-|TRBV28|TRBD1
TGTGCCAGCAGGCCCCGGACAGGGGTGCGTCAGCCCCAGCATTTT
CASRPRTGVRQPQHF
>TRBJ1-1|many|TRBV20-1|-
TGCAGTGCTAGAGATATCCAGGACAAGAACACTGAAGCTTTCTTT
CSARDIQDKNTEAFF
>TRBJ2-7|few|TRBV5-1|-
TGCGCCAGCAGCTTGGCTACCAGGGACTACGAGCAGTACTTC
CASSLATRDYEQYF
>TRBJ1-3|many|TRBV5-1|-
TGCGCCAGCAGCCCCTCGGGCGGAAACACCATATATTTT
CASSPSGGNTIYF
>TRBJ2-1|few|TRBV7-8|-
TGTGCCAGCAGCTCCCGACGTAACTCCTACAATGAGCAGTTCTTC
CASSSRRNSYNEQFF
>TRBJ2-5|many|TRBV5-1|TRBD2
TGCGCCAGCAGCTGGGCGGGAGGATTGGAGACCCAGTACTTC
CASSWAGGLETQYF
>TRBJ1-2|-|TRBV12-3/TRBV12-4|TRBD1
TGTGCCAGCAGTTCAGTCAAATCCCGGACAGGGATTAACTATGGCTACACCTTC
CASSSVKSRTGINYGYTF
>TRBJ2-7|few|TRBV10-3|TRBD2
TGTGCCATCAGAGCTAGCGGGACCTCCTACGAGCAGTACTTC
CAIRASGTSYEQYF
>TRBJ2-2|few|TRBV21-1|-
TGTGCCAGTTCCCTACTAGCGTCCCATTCCTGCCCCGGGGAGCTGTTTTTT
CASSLLASHSCPGELFF
>TRBJ1-6|many|TRBV10-3|-
TGTGCCATCAGTGAGTTCAGGCCGAGCTCCTATAATTCACCCCTCCACTTT
CAISEFRPSSYNSPLHF
>TRBJ1-2|many|TRBV20-1|-
TGCAGTGCTATCCCCCCGGACCCTAACTATGGCTACACCTTC
CSAIPPDPNYGYTF
>TRBJ2-1|many|TRBV12-3/TRBV12-4|-
TGTGCCAGCAGTTTAAATGTGAGAGCCACCTACAATGAGCAGTTCTTC
CASSLNVRATYNEQFF
>TRBJ2-1|many|TRBV13|TRBD1
TGTGCCAGCAGCTTAGGGGGACAGGGCTACAATGAGCAGTTCTTC
CASSLGGQGYNEQFF
>TRBJ2-7|-|TRBV20-1|-
TGCAGTGCTAGAGCTCCTCTCTACGAGCAGTACTTC
CSARAPLYEQYF
>TRBJ2-1|-|TRBV10-1|TRBD2
TGCGCCAGGAGACTAGCTTACAATGAGCAGTTCTTC
CARRLAYNEQFF
>TRBJ1-1|many|TRBV7-9|TRBD1
TGTGCCAGCAGTTTGACAGGGCTCACTGAAGCTTTCTTT
CASSLTGLTEAFF
>TRBJ2-7|few|TRBV4-2|-
TGTGCCAGCAGCCAAGATGAAGCGATGAGCTCCTACGAGCAGTACTTC
CASSQDEAMSSYEQYF
>TRBJ2-5|-|TRBV27|TRBD2
TGTGCCAGCACCTCGGGAGGGGCACCGAGAGAGACCCAGTACTTC
CASTSGGAPRETQYF
>TRBJ2-3|many|TRBV20-1|-
TGCAGTGCTAGCTGGCGGCCCACAGATACGCAGTATTTT
CSASWRPTDTQYF
>TRBJ2-5|few|TRBV28|-
TGTGCCAGCAGCAGTACGAGTACCCAGTACTTC
CASSSTSTQYF